This TCR beta chain was retrieved from a study of Graves' ophthalmopathy and Graves' hyperthyroidism (dated by TCRdb to the late 2010s). Notes on the research overall: Peripheral blood was collected at initial diagnosis, before any treatment. The study used TCR beta repertoire signatures to distinguish Graves' ophthalmopathy from Graves' hyperthyroidism and to predict progression to ophthalmopathy. In total, 135 blood samples were TCR-sequenced: under 45 ophthalmopathy, about 75 hyperthyroidism and some 17 hyperthyroidism-to-ophthalmopathy patients. To explore V-J signatures that distinguish ophthalmopathy from hyperthyroidism, a discovery set of about a hundred patients was enrolled, made up of 43 with ophthalmopathy and 57 with stable hyperthyroidism. An independent validation cohort was composed of about 20 hyperthyroidism patients and around 15 patients who later progressed from hyperthyroidism to ophthalmopathy. T-cell repertoires of thyroid tissue and blood were compared in a handful of hyperthyroidism patients. Following sampling, methimazole starting at 30 mg daily was administered to hyperthyroidism patients, and high-dose intravenous methylprednisolone was administered to ophthalmopathy patients. The 100 discovery patients were randomly split 7:3 into training and test sets. Study-wide findings and limitations: Sample size was not predetermined statistically, and investigators were not blinded to group allocation. In validation, the model predicted ophthalmopathy progression with 70.59% sensitivity and about 77% specificity; some 13 predicted patients were CT-confirmed with GO in a median of around 6 months. In cross-validation, the 13-signature model distinguished ophthalmopathy from stable hyperthyroidism with 87.88% sensitivity and roughly 84% specificity, while in the test set the corresponding values were about 80% and 75%. Most of the expanded thyroid clonotypes with a frequency above 0.001 were also detected in blood, and it was suggested that the thyroid immune response may be reflected by blood repertoires.

Ophthalmopathy patients had moderately to severely active disease, Clinical Activity Score of at least 3, NOSPECS grade of at least 4, and disease duration under 3 months. Patients were excluded if they had other autoimmune diseases, uncontrolled infections, pregnancy or lactation. Clinical symptoms, serum thyroxine, TRAb, thyroid ultrasound and orbital computed tomography formed the basis of the diagnosis. Using Ficoll-Paque density gradient centrifugation, PBMCs were isolated from 9.5 to 10 ml of fresh peripheral blood. Total RNA was extracted using Trizol reagent, and RNA quality was checked on an Agilent 2100 Bioanalyzer. V is pared back by 0 bases and J by 5 bases, with 17 bases lying between the germline termini. Measured from the cysteine to the phenylalanine, the CDR3 is 17 residues long. CDR3 DNA only is kept here, 51 bases in frame from base 1. The germline V gene (reference sequence) gives CDR1 as LGHDT and CDR2 as YNNKEL.

This clonotype was detected many times. Its antigen remains unidentified. Qualities for individual bases were not recorded, and no much larger clone is one base off. For repertoire sequencing, the TCR beta CDR3 regions were amplified from RNA transcripts. A first-round RT-PCR used HTBI primers with the Qiagen OneStep RT-PCR kit, followed by a second-round multiplex PCR, size selection and purification. Sequencing of the libraries was carried out on an Illumina HiSeq2000 in paired-end mode with 100 bp reads. The study's own analysis went as follows. SOAPnuke was used for read processing, and reads with adapters, uncalled bases, a mean Phred below 15, or no exact constant-primer or identifier match were discarded. High-quality paired reads were merged with COPE v1.2.5. Each unique nucleotide sequence was treated as a clonotype, and MiTCR v1.1 was used to align the clonotypes to the IMGT TRB V, D and J references. The analysis was limited to V-J combinations with a frequency above 0.0001, which together covered 99.2% of the repertoires. A TCR clonal expansion and chaos score per V-J combination was defined as the ratio of F50 clonal expansion to chaos observed in the TCRdist matrix. Welch's t-statistics and random forest were used to reduce features to approximately 13 V-J combinations, which were fed into a naive Bayes classifier. The Morisita-Horn index was used to measure how similar the thyroid and blood repertoires were. TCRdb reprocessing: public reads trimmed at Q25 with fastp, clones called with MiXCR, in-frame beta chains kept. Rows matching on CDR3 protein sequence are summarized as one entry with the most common DNA and genes. None of the V and J calls come from the authors' own analysis; TCRdb made them. Present in this sample are about 480,000 distinct CDR3 sequences, 13% to 15% of which were seen just once. The ten largest clonotypes hold about 9.4% of the sample.

The sequenced sample consisted of blood. In this chain, TRBV3-1 is recombined with TRBJ1-5; no D gene call is confident. The receptor comes from a woman between 25 and 40 years old with Graves' ophthalmopathy. Donor details come from another sample of the same person, matched by shared clones. The DNA is TGTGCCAGCAGCCAAGAAAATTTTGGTTGGGGTCATCAGCCCCAGCATTTT. Translated, it reads CASSQENFGWGHQPQHF.